The 30 T cell receptor beta chains below were found in one sample sequenced in a study of blood T cell repertoires in COVID-19 (TCRdb year 2020). To prepare the library, the immunoSEQ multiplex PCR assay was applied. TCRdb took over this immuneACCESS table, retaining in-frame rearrangements with V and J assigned. Such tables are incomplete; in checked studies, under half of the missing clones stem from an unresolved V gene, and the remainder is unexplained. This sample comprises some 360,000 clones, roughly 87% of them detected only once. The ten biggest clones cover over 3.5% of the sample. The specimen was peripheral blood. These receptor sequences come from a woman aged 60 to 75 with COVID-19, enrolled during active disease.

This chain links TRBV7-9 with TRBJ2-7, with D possibly TRBD1 on 6 matching bases. The CDR3 totals 12 residues. V lost 4 bases and J lost 6, with 10 bases in between. Per germline, CDR1 SEHNR and CDR2 FQNEAQ (reference sequence). CDR3 nucleotide sequence: TGTGCCAGCAGCTCTACAGGGTCCGAGCAGTACTTC. Its translation is CASSSTGSEQYF.

The rearrangement links TRBV5-1 to TRBJ2-7; 10 bases are shared with TRBD1. The CDR3 sequence is 15 residues long. Germline V lookup: CDR1 SGHRS, CDR2 YFSETQ. V lost 4 bases, J lost 3 bases, and 7 bases stayed unmatched. The CDR3 reads CASSPGGDRGYEQYF. The CDR3 DNA reads as TGCGCCAGCAGCCCGGGGGGGGACAGGGGCTACGAGCAGTACTTC.

The V call is TRBV5-1, the J call TRBJ1-2; possibly TRBD1 for D (5 bases). The CDR3 contains 16 residues. Per germline, CDR1 SGHRS and CDR2 YFSETQ. The ends were cut back, 0 bases at V and 1 base at J, with 13 bases in the middle. CDR3 sequence: CASSLGGQGLNYGYTF. The CDR3 coding sequence is TGCGCCAGCAGCTTGGGGGGCCAGGGACTTAACTATGGCTACACCTTC.

This chain links TRBV12-5 with TRBJ1-1; 7 positions match TRBD1. V gave up 5 bases and J gave up 4 bases; unmatched junction bases: 10. The CDR3 has 15 residues. CDR1 is LGHNT, CDR2 FRNRAP, per germline. CDR3 in amino acids: CASGKTGPRATEAFF. CDR3 sequence (DNA): TGTGCTAGTGGTAAGACAGGGCCGCGGGCCACTGAAGCTTTCTTT.

This chain links TRBV6-5 with TRBJ2-7; D possibly corresponds to TRBD2 (5 bases). The CDR3 runs 15 residues. In germline, CDR1 is MNHEY, CDR2 SVGAGI. Trimming pared 10 bases from V and 3 bases from J, leaving 22 bases between. The CDR3 reads CATRLAESGVYEQYF. CDR3 DNA sequence: TGTGCCACGCGGTTGGCGGAGTCCGGGGTCTACGAGCAGTACTTC.

This chain uses TRBV5-6 with TRBJ1-2, with 7 bases aligning to TRBD1. This CDR3 has 15 amino acids. Germline loops: CDR1 SGHDT, CDR2 YYEEEE. The ends lost 3 bases at V and 2 bases at J; junction bases unmatched: 7. The CDR3 sequence is CASSSSYRGNYGYTF. The CDR3 DNA follows: TGTGCCAGCAGCTCGAGTTACAGGGGAAACTATGGCTACACCTTC.

V usage is TRBV7-2 and J usage is TRBJ2-3; TRBD2 agrees at 7 bases. The CDR3 is made up of 16 amino acids. J lost 1 base, V lost 3 bases, and 7 bases had no gene match. CDR1 SGHTA and CDR2 FQGNSA come from the germline V gene. The CDR3 DNA is TGTGCCAGCAGCTTTTCACTACGGGGGGGCACAGATACGCAGTATTTT. Translating gives CASSFSLRGGTDTQYF.

The CDR3 DNA sequence: TGTGCCAGCAGTTTCGTCAGGGCAGGCATTCAGTACTTC. Protein: CASSFVRAGIQYF. This chain uses TRBV12-3 or TRBV12-4 with TRBJ2-4; maybe TRBD1 (5 bases). The V and J ends lost 3 bases and 9 bases respectively, with 12 bases between them. The CDR3 consists of 13 residues.

CDR3 loop: CASSNRTGNTGELFF. Here the CDR3 DNA reads TGTGCCAGCTCCAATAGGACAGGGAACACCGGGGAGCTGTTTTTT. The chain recombines TRBV18 with TRBJ2-2; 7 bases line up with TRBD1. Germline V CDR1 and CDR2: KGHSH, LQKENI. This CDR3 has 15 residues. The trim removed 6 bases at V and 1 base at J, leaving 5 bases unmatched.

The rearrangement uses TRBV6-6 and TRBJ1-2, with a tentative D call TRBD1 (5 bases). Germline CDR1 is MNHNY and CDR2 is SVGAGI (reference sequence). The length of the CDR3 is 13 residues. V lost 5 bases to trimming and J lost 1 base, with 8 bases between them. CDR3 bases: TGTGCCAGCAGTACAGGCTATAACTATGGCTACACCTTC. It specifies CASSTGYNYGYTF.

In this sample, this clone turned up once. The chain carries TRBV5-5 and TRBJ1-2; 8 bases line up with TRBD1. The CDR3 consists of 15 residues. V lost 0 bases and J lost 5; bases outside the gene matches: 6. Germline V gives CDR1 SGHKS, CDR2 YYEKEE (reference sequence). This CDR3 is CASSLEGQGRYGYTF. CDR3 coding DNA: TGTGCCAGCAGCTTGGAAGGACAGGGTAGATATGGCTACACCTTC.

The CDR3 coding sequence is TGTGCCAGCAGTTTAGCCCCGTCGGGACTGTTTTTT. Translating it yields CASSLAPSGLFF. The J gene is TRBJ1-4, the V gene TRBV12-3 or TRBV12-4; no firm D call. V was clipped by 0 bases and J by 13 bases, with 9 bases between them. The length of the CDR3 is 12 residues.

The sample holds one count of this clone. The V and J genes are TRBV7-9 and TRBJ2-2; tentatively, D is TRBD1 (5 bases). The CDR3 sequence is 17 residues long. The V end was cut by 7 bases, the J end by 0 bases, with 18 bases between. Germline CDR1 reads SEHNR; CDR2 reads FQNEAQ (reference sequence). The CDR3, as DNA: TGTGCCAGCAAGTTCAACCCAAGACAGACGAACACCGGGGAGCTGTTTTTT. It translates to CASKFNPRQTNTGELFF.

The chain joins TRBV18 to TRBJ1-1; 9 nucleotides align to TRBD1. Unmatched junction bases numbered 12, after V lost 3 bases and J lost 4 bases. The length of the CDR3 is 17 residues. Germline CDR1 reads KGHSH; CDR2 reads LQKENI. The CDR3 DNA follows: TGTGCCAGCTCACCGGGACAGGGAATGATGTATGGCACTGAAGCTTTCTTT. This sequence encodes CASSPGQGMMYGTEAFF. The full variable domain, its missing parts supplied by reference TRBV18 and TRBJ1-1, is NAGVMQNPRHLVRRRGQEARLRCSPMKGHSHVYWYRQLPEEGLKFMVYLQKENIIDESGMPKERFSAEFPKEGPSILRIQQVVRGDSAAYFCASSPGQGMMYGTEAFFGQGTRLTVV.

The chain uses TRBV11-2 and TRBJ2-7, with 11 bases fitting TRBD2. J lost 4 bases, V lost 5 bases, and 13 bases had no gene match. Germline V gene lookup returns CDR1 SGHAT and CDR2 FQNNGV. The CDR3 length is 17 residues. The CDR3 loop is CASSNPFSGGARYEQYF. In nucleotides, the CDR3 is TGTGCCAGCAGCAACCCATTTAGCGGGGGGGCCAGGTACGAGCAGTACTTC. The complete variable domain, with remaining parts taken from reference TRBV11-2 and TRBJ2-7, reads EAGVAQSPRYKIIEKRQSVAFWCNPISGHATLYWYQQILGQGPKLLIQFQNNGVVDDSQLPKDRFSAERLKGVDSTLKIQPAKLEDSAVYLCASSNPFSGGARYEQYFGPGTRLTVT.

Only one count was recorded for this clone. The chain has TRBV21-1 and TRBJ1-2. TRBV21-1 is classified as a pseudogene. The CDR3 runs 19 residues. CDR3: CASSLKSDGHRVKVRGYTF. CDR3 DNA: TGTGCCAGCAGCTTAAAAAGTGACGGCCATCGGGTCAAAGTCCGTGGCTACACCTTC.

The genes are TRBV20-1 and TRBJ1-1, with D possibly matching TRBD1 (5 bases). This CDR3 has 13 residues. Between the trimmed V and J ends, which lost 3 bases and 0 bases, there was a span of 8 bases. Germline CDR1 and CDR2: DFQATT and SNEGSKA (reference sequence). CDR3 loop: CSASSGMNTEAFF. Here the CDR3 DNA reads TGCAGTGCTAGTTCAGGGATGAACACTGAAGCTTTCTTT.

J is TRBJ2-4 and V is TRBV7-9, with TRBD1 as a possible D gene (6 bases). Germline values: CDR1 SEHNR, CDR2 FQNEAQ (reference sequence). The CDR3 runs to 16 residues. V was clipped by 2 bases and J by 1 base, with 12 bases between them. CDR3 region: CASSLHRAEAKNIQYF. DNA for the CDR3: TGTGCCAGCAGCTTACACAGGGCAGAGGCCAAAAACATTCAGTACTTC.

This rearrangement joins TRBV25-1 to TRBJ1-2; tentatively, D is TRBD1 (5 bases). This CDR3 is built from 14 residues. Trimming stripped 5 bases from V and 4 bases from J, with 14 bases between. Germline V gene lookup returns CDR1 MGHDK and CDR2 SYGVNS. Here the CDR3 reads CASSPSGGSYGYTF. CDR3 bases: TGTGCCAGCAGTCCCAGTGGGGGGAGCTATGGCTACACCTTC.

In this sample, this clone turned up once. J is TRBJ2-7 and V is TRBV27, with 7 bases aligning to TRBD2. The CDR3 has 13 amino acids. After removal of 5 bases from V and 1 base from J, the junction contained 2 bases not matched to a gene. From germline, CDR1 is MNHEY and CDR2 SMNVEV (reference sequence). CDR3 coding DNA: TGTGCCAGCAGTCCGGGAGGTTCCTACGAGCAGTACTTC. It codes for CASSPGGSYEQYF.

This sequence joins TRBV7-2 and TRBJ2-5; the match to TRBD2 covers 8 bases. V dropped 0 bases and J dropped 1; count of bases not matched to a gene: 13. Germline loops: CDR1 SGHTA, CDR2 FQGNSA. The CDR3 has 19 amino acids. CDR3 sequence reads: CASSLAGGPSRGVQETQYF. Written as DNA, the CDR3 is TGTGCCAGCAGCTTAGCCGGGGGTCCCTCGCGGGGGGTCCAAGAGACCCAGTACTTC.

The chain carries TRBV14 and TRBJ1-1; D is possibly TRBD1 (5 bases). Looked up from germline, CDR1 is SGHDN and CDR2 is FVKESK. The CDR3 contains 14 residues. Trimming took 4 bases from V and 0 from J, leaving 9 bases between them. This CDR3 is CASSRPGMNTEAFF. CDR3 in DNA: TGTGCCAGCAGCCGGCCAGGGATGAACACTGAAGCTTTCTTT.

The CDR3: CASSGFPGQEAFF. Here the CDR3 DNA reads TGTGCCAGCAGTGGATTTCCAGGACAGGAAGCTTTCTTT. This chain links TRBV28 with TRBJ1-1; TRBD1 might be the D (6 bases). The germline gives CDR1 MDHEN, CDR2 SYDVKM. Trimming cost V 5 bases and J 8 bases, with 15 bases left between them. This CDR3 comprises 13 residues.

This clone came up once. The CDR3 protein is CASSLTEATQYF. The DNA for the CDR3 is TGTGCCAGCAGCTTGACCGAGGCGACCCAGTACTTC. The chain couples TRBV11-2 to TRBJ2-5; D unclear. Trimming removed 3 bases at V and 7 bases at J, with 9 bases between. The CDR3 runs to 12 residues. CDR1 and CDR2 (germline): SGHAT, FQNNGV.

This clone was seen a few times. The chain is built from TRBV2 and TRBJ2-7; TRBD1 matches at 9 bases. The CDR3 contains 14 residues. Looked up from germline, CDR1 is SNHLY and CDR2 is FYNNEI. V shed 4 bases, J shed 6 bases, and the junction held 7 bases outside the gene matches. This chain's CDR3 is CASSVTGGLAEQYF. CDR3 DNA sequence: TGTGCCAGCAGTGTAACAGGGGGCTTAGCCGAGCAGTACTTC.

V usage is TRBV28 and J usage is TRBJ1-5; D unresolved. Trimming shortened V by 6 bases and J by 4 bases, and 16 bases separated the two germline ends. CDR1 is MDHEN and CDR2 is SYDVKM in the germline V gene. This CDR3 has 15 amino acids. The CDR3 spells CASSLVRDRNQPQHF. The CDR3 DNA reads TGTGCCAGCAGCCTCGTCCGGGATCGGAATCAGCCCCAGCATTTT.

The rearrangement uses TRBV3-1 (or the pseudogene TRBV3-2) and TRBJ2-6; possible D gene TRBD2, 5 bases. The CDR3 is 15 residues long. Germline V CDR1 and CDR2: LGHDT, YNNKEL (reference sequence). Trimming removed 3 bases from V and 11 bases from J, with 17 bases in between. CDR3 amino acids: CASSQMGSLAYVLTF. Here the CDR3 DNA reads TGTGCCAGCAGCCAGATGGGGAGTCTTGCGTACGTCCTGACTTTC.

The CDR3 coding sequence is TGTGCCAGCAGCTTAATCGGGGGTTCCTACAATGAGCAGTTCTTC. Residues: CASSLIGGSYNEQFF. V is TRBV7-8 and J is TRBJ2-1, with D maybe TRBD2 (6 bases). Germline assignment: CDR1 SGHVS and CDR2 FQNEAQ. Between the trimmed V and J ends, which lost 2 bases and 1 base, there was a span of 9 bases. This CDR3 is built from 15 residues.

This clone showed up just a few times. This rearrangement joins TRBV4-1 to TRBJ2-7; 8 bases agree with TRBD2. Germline-derived CDR1 and CDR2 are MGHRA and YSYEKL. The CDR3 sequence is 16 residues long. The V and J ends lost 2 bases and 2 bases, in that order; junction bases with no gene match: 8. The CDR3 region is CASSQQPGLVPYEQYF. CDR3 nucleotides: TGCGCCAGCAGCCAACAACCGGGACTAGTCCCCTACGAGCAGTACTTC.

This sequence joins TRBV6-5 and TRBJ2-2, with 11 nucleotides matching TRBD2. Trimming removed 6 bases from V and 4 bases from J; junction bases left unmatched: 4. Germline assignment: CDR1 MNHEY and CDR2 SVGAGI. CDR3 length: 15 residues. The CDR3 reads CASRDSGGVTGELFF. In DNA, the CDR3 is TGTGCCAGCAGGGATAGCGGGGGGGTCACCGGGGAGCTGTTTTTT.